These 27 T cell receptor beta chains were sequenced from one sample in a study of cytomegalovirus exposure and HLA in healthy donors. The PCR contained 60 Vbeta and 13 Jbeta primers. Only in-frame clones appear in the TCRdb table, and some are missing; sequencing was by immunoSEQ multiplex PCR. The table has some 150,000 clones, almost 85% seen once. Sequencing was done on a sample of PBMCs. The receptors were sampled from a man between 25 and 39 years old in good health and CMV-seropositive.

The J gene is TRBJ2-6, the V gene TRBV7-3; a weak D match, TRBD1 (8 bases). From germline, CDR1 is SGHTA and CDR2 FQGTGA. The CDR3 runs 17 residues. Deletions cut 5 bases from V and 0 bases from J, with 14 bases between. Here the CDR3 DNA reads TGTGCCAGCAGCAGCGGGACAGGTCACTCTGGGGCCAACGTCCTGACTTTC. Translation: CASSSGTGHSGANVLTF.

The chain employs TRBV5-8 and TRBJ2-2; 11 bases are shared with TRBD2. Germline lookup yields CDR1 SGHTS and CDR2 YDEGEE. CDR3 length: 18 residues. V shed 4 bases and J 0 bases; nucleotides not matched to a gene: 8. The CDR3 nucleotides are TGTGCCAGCAGCACCGGGACTAGCGGAGAAACGAACACCGGGGAGCTGTTTTTT. The encoded protein is CASSTGTSGETNTGELFF.

This clone was seen more than once but under ten times. A junction boundary mismatches the germline segment, possibly from a read error. The gene calls are TRBV18 and TRBJ1-3; 11 bases map to TRBD1. The CDR3 covers 14 residues. The germline gives CDR1 KGHSH, CDR2 LQKENI. CDR3 nucleotides: TGTGCCAGCTCACCGGGGGACAGGGGGTTCTCCATTGGTTTT. Translating it yields CASSPGDRGFSIGF.

This clone was recorded once. V and J are TRBV28 and TRBJ2-7; a weak D match, TRBD2 (6 bases). V lost 4 bases and J lost 2, with 12 bases in between. The germline V gene encodes CDR1 MDHEN and CDR2 SYDVKM. The length of the CDR3 is 14 residues. The chain's CDR3 is CASSYGGLTYEQYF. CDR3 DNA: TGTGCCAGCAGTTATGGGGGACTCACCTACGAGCAGTACTTC.

The gene calls are TRBV6-1 and TRBJ2-5, with TRBD2 matching 8 bases. Germline values: CDR1 MNHNS, CDR2 SASEGT. V was clipped by 3 bases and J by 13 bases; unmatched bases: 10. The CDR3 extends over 13 amino acids. This CDR3 is CASSDNGGARGYF. The CDR3 DNA sequence: TGTGCCAGCAGTGACAACGGGGGGGCAAGGGGGTACTTC.

DNA for the CDR3: TGTGCCAGCTCATTCAGGGACACTGAAGCTTTCTTT. It is translated as CASSFRDTEAFF. The chain combines TRBV18 with TRBJ1-1; D may be TRBD1 (5 bases). Germline V lookup: CDR1 KGHSH, CDR2 LQKENI. Deletions cut 5 bases from V and 3 bases from J, with 7 bases between. The CDR3 runs to 12 residues.

The chain is built from TRBV5-5 and TRBJ2-1; TRBD1 is a possible D gene (5 bases). Germline V gives CDR1 SGHKS, CDR2 YYEKEE (reference sequence). The V and J ends lost 6 bases and 4 bases respectively, with 11 bases between them. There are 13 residues in the CDR3. The CDR3 loop is CASTVGLYNEQFF. CDR3 in DNA: TGTGCCAGCACGGTGGGGCTTTACAATGAGCAGTTCTTC.

The V call is TRBV11-1, the J call TRBJ2-3, with a weak D call TRBD2 (5 bases). The germline V gene has CDR1 SGHAT and CDR2 FQDESV (reference sequence). V lost 1 base to trimming and J lost 0 bases, with 8 bases between them. This CDR3 is built from 15 residues. The CDR3: CASSLDGVSTDTQYF. Written as DNA, the CDR3 is TGTGCCAGCAGCTTAGACGGGGTAAGCACAGATACGCAGTATTTT.

The chain couples TRBV10-3 to TRBJ2-7; TRBD2 is a possible D gene (5 bases). The V gene lost 10 bases and the J gene lost 4 bases, with 14 bases spanning the gap. The germline CDR1 and CDR2 sequences are ENHRY and SYGVKD. The CDR3 sequence is 12 residues long. The CDR3 reads CATGSDGYEQYF. The CDR3 DNA is TGTGCCACGGGGAGTGACGGTTACGAGCAGTACTTC.

This chain links TRBV28 with TRBJ2-5, with D possibly being TRBD1 (6 bases). CDR1 is MDHEN and CDR2 is SYDVKM in the germline V gene. V lost 6 bases, J lost 4 bases, and 18 bases lay in between. The CDR3 has 15 amino acids. CDR3 in amino acids: CASSPPPGQRETQYF. In DNA form, the CDR3 reads TGTGCCAGCAGCCCACCGCCCGGACAGAGAGAGACCCAGTACTTC.

V and J are TRBV27 and TRBJ1-2, with TRBD1 matching 8 bases. The CDR3 sequence is 17 residues long. V shed 3 bases and J 5 bases; nucleotides not matched to a gene: 14. CDR1 MNHEY and CDR2 SMNVEV come from the germline V gene (reference sequence). The CDR3 loop is CASSFTQGALWVYGYTF. CDR3 in DNA: TGTGCCAGCAGTTTCACTCAGGGGGCGCTGTGGGTGTATGGCTACACCTTC.

V usage is TRBV30 and J usage is TRBJ1-3, with no clear D. Germline assignment: CDR1 GTSNPN and CDR2 SVGIG (reference sequence). Trimming stripped 4 bases from V and 4 bases from J, with 14 bases between. The CDR3 length is 14 residues. The CDR3 loop is CAWTPTLGGNTIYF. The CDR3 DNA follows: TGTGCCTGGACTCCGACACTAGGAGGAAACACCATATATTTT.

The CDR3 DNA sequence: TGCGCCAGCAGCCAAGATCTAGCGGGAGTGGGGCGAAGGCAGGAGACCCAGTACTTC. This encodes CASSQDLAGVGRRQETQYF. The chain employs TRBV4-1 and TRBJ2-5, with 10 bases aligning to TRBD2. Germline CDR1 and CDR2: MGHRA and YSYEKL. V shed 0 bases, J shed 5 bases, and the junction held 15 bases outside the gene matches. The CDR3 is 19 residues long.

This chain uses TRBV7-2 with TRBJ2-5, with 9 positions matching TRBD2. Germline V gene data show CDR1 as SGHTA and CDR2 as FQGNSA. V gave up 5 bases and J gave up 0 bases; unmatched junction bases: 7. This CDR3 is built from 16 residues. This CDR3 reads CASSDLAGEYQETQYF. The DNA of the CDR3 is TGTGCCAGCAGCGACTTAGCGGGAGAGTACCAAGAGACCCAGTACTTC. Variable domain in full (rest from reference TRBV7-2 and TRBJ2-5): GAGVSQSPSNKVTEKGKDVELRCDPISGHTALYWYRQSLGQGLEFLIYFQGNSAPDKSGLPSDRFSAERTGGSVSTLTIQRTQQEDSAVYLCASSDLAGEYQETQYFGPGTRLLVL.

This CDR3 is CSVANNEQFF. CDR3 sequence (DNA): TGCAGCGTCGCGAACAATGAGCAGTTCTTC. V usage is TRBV29-1 and J usage is TRBJ2-1; D is undetermined. Trimming took off 6 bases at V and 5 bases at J, with 5 bases between the two ends. CDR3 size: 10 residues. Germline V gene sequence: CDR1 SQVTM, CDR2 ANQGSEA.

The J gene is TRBJ2-5, the V gene TRBV6-5, with TRBD2 identical over 12 bases. The CDR3 loop spans 15 amino acids. The V segment lost 5 bases and the J segment 4 bases; nucleotides outside the gene matches: 5. The V gene's germline CDR1 is MNHEY and CDR2 SVGAGI. CDR3 coding DNA: TGTGCCAGCAGTCGAGGACTAGCGGGGACAGAGACCCAGTACTTC. This codes for CASSRGLAGTETQYF.

This clone showed up just once. V gene TRBV15 combines with J gene TRBJ1-6, with TRBD1 matching 7 bases. The CDR3 covers 15 residues. CDR1 LNHNV and CDR2 YYDKDF come from the germline V gene (reference sequence). The trim removed 5 bases at V and 7 bases at J, leaving 8 bases unmatched. CDR3 region: CATSEKTGSNSPLHF. DNA of the CDR3: TGTGCCACCAGCGAGAAGACAGGGTCGAATTCACCCCTCCACTTT.

This rearrangement joins TRBV18 to TRBJ2-3, with a weak D call TRBD1 (5 bases). The length of the CDR3 is 17 residues. V dropped 2 bases and J dropped 2 bases, with 17 bases sitting between them. In germline, CDR1 is KGHSH, CDR2 LQKENI. CDR3 amino acids: CASSPRVPPGPTDTQYF. CDR3 DNA sequence: TGTGCCAGCTCACCAAGGGTTCCCCCAGGGCCCACAGATACGCAGTATTTT. Full variable domain (remainder filled in from reference TRBV18 and TRBJ2-3): NAGVMQNPRHLVRRRGQEARLRCSPMKGHSHVYWYRQLPEEGLKFMVYLQKENIIDESGMPKERFSAEFPKEGPSILRIQQVVRGDSAAYFCASSPRVPPGPTDTQYFGPGTRLTVL.

V is TRBV28 and J is TRBJ1-2; D gene ambiguous. Germline V gene data show CDR1 as MDHEN and CDR2 as SYDVKM. The CDR3 covers 12 residues. V dropped 5 bases and J dropped 5 bases, with 9 bases sitting between them. DNA for the CDR3: TGTGCCAGCAGTCTAGACGGTTATGGCTACACCTTC. Amino acids: CASSLDGYGYTF.

CDR3 DNA sequence: TGTGCCAGCTCGACCCAGTTGGGGACAGGGGGATCTCATGGCTACACCTTC. Its translation is CASSTQLGTGGSHGYTF. The chain links TRBV5-8 to TRBJ1-2; 11 bases line up with TRBD1. There are 17 residues in the CDR3. Germline-derived CDR1 and CDR2 are SGHTS and YDEGEE. V was pared by 7 bases and J by 6 bases, with 17 bases of the junction left unmatched.

V and J are TRBV21-1 and TRBJ1-2; the table's TRBD1 call for D was not verified on the DNA. TRBV21-1 is listed as a pseudogene. The CDR3 consists of 18 residues. CDR3 residues: CASSKAGQGSLPNYGYTF. CDR3 DNA sequence: TGTGCCAGCAGCAAAGCTGGGCAGGGTAGCCTCCCTAACTATGGCTACACCTTC.

The chain uses TRBV11-3 and TRBJ2-5; a possible D gene is TRBD1 (6 bases). Germline assignment: CDR1 SGHNT and CDR2 YENEEA. This CDR3 region has 14 residues. V lost 1 base, J lost 5 bases, and 11 bases lay in between. The CDR3 bases are TGTGCCAGCAGCTTAGGGACAGTCAAGGAGACCCAGTACTTC. It specifies CASSLGTVKETQYF.

The rearrangement uses TRBV30 and TRBJ2-1; tentatively, D is TRBD2 (7 bases). Germline-derived CDR1 and CDR2 are GTSNPN and SVGIG (reference sequence). Trimming took 0 bases from V and 4 from J, leaving 13 bases between them. The CDR3 covers 15 residues. The chain's CDR3 is CAWSVGLGGYNEQFF. Written as DNA, the CDR3 is TGTGCCTGGAGTGTCGGACTAGGGGGATACAATGAGCAGTTCTTC.

The chain couples TRBV29-1 to TRBJ1-2; maybe TRBD1 (5 bases). V shed 0 bases and J shed 7 bases, with 15 bases lying between them. The CDR3 runs 14 residues. Germline V gene sequence: CDR1 SQVTM, CDR2 ANQGSEA. In DNA form, the CDR3 reads TGCAGCGTTGAAGAACAGGCCGGTAGCTCTGGCTACACCTTC. It translates to CSVEEQAGSSGYTF.

CDR3 sequence (DNA): TGTGCCAGCAGCCAAGGGCCCGGGACTCCAGCCTACAATGAGCAGTTCTTC. Protein product: CASSQGPGTPAYNEQFF. The chain uses TRBV14 and TRBJ2-1, with D maybe TRBD2 (6 bases). Looked up from germline, CDR1 is SGHDN and CDR2 is FVKESK. This CDR3 comprises 17 residues. V dropped 1 base and J dropped 2 bases, with 15 bases sitting between them.

Comment on this clone: Other DNA sequences from this sample encode an identical CDR3 as well. V and J are TRBV7-6 and TRBJ2-3; 9 bases align to TRBD1. V trimming: 4 bases; J trimming: 3 bases; junction bases outside the gene matches: 2. CDR3 length equals 14 residues. Germline values: CDR1 SGHVS, CDR2 FNYEAQ. The CDR3 here is CASSSGQGTDTQYF. The DNA of the CDR3 is TGTGCCAGCAGCTCTGGACAGGGGACAGATACGCAGTATTTT.

The chain couples TRBV5-4 to TRBJ2-1, with 11 positions matching TRBD2. Trimming at V came to 4 bases and at J to 0 bases, leaving 6 bases not matched to a gene. Germline V lookup: CDR1 SGHNT, CDR2 YYREEE (reference sequence). The CDR3 has 17 amino acids. This CDR3 is CASSGRLAGSSYNEQFF. The CDR3 DNA reads TGTGCCAGCAGCGGCCGACTAGCGGGGAGCTCCTACAATGAGCAGTTCTTC.